Listed below are T cell receptor beta chains from one sample, sequenced in a study of blood T cell repertoires in COVID-19. Produced via immunoSEQ multiplex PCR; TCRdb's table is partial and in-frame only. In the table there are 200,000 to 250,000 clones, 75% to 90% of which are singletons. The sample consisted of PBMCs or T cells enriched from blood (not recorded which). Receptors were obtained from a young woman who had been exposed to COVID-19. CDR3s include the opening cysteine and the closing phenylalanine or tryptophan.

j_gene | v_gene | len | CDR3aa
TRBJ2-7 | TRBV19 | 12 | CASNGGGYEQYF
TRBJ2-2 | TRBV24-1 | 17 | CATSGLSHGRDTGELFF
TRBJ2-7 | TRBV13 | 15 | CASSFIRDTRYEQYF
TRBJ2-1 | TRBV6-4 | 12 | CASSAGENEQFF
TRBJ2-3 | TRBV28 | 16 | CASSPDFGLSTDTQYF
TRBJ2-1 | TRBV9 | 13 | CASSSDWISEQFF
TRBJ1-1 | TRBV10-2 | 13 | CASRGQGNTEAFF
TRBJ2-3 | TRBV6-5 | 15 | CASSPIASGTDTQYF
TRBJ2-2 | TRBV3-1/TRBV3-2 | 15 | CASSQADRVSGELFF
TRBJ2-5 | TRBV21-1 | 14 | CASSPAGGAETQYF
TRBJ2-3 | TRBV5-5 | 16 | CASSLADYLSTDTQYF
TRBJ1-6 | TRBV30 | 13 | CAWSNRGNSPLHF
TRBJ2-7 | TRBV7-2 | 15 | CASSLAGTSGYEQYF
TRBJ2-1 | TRBV6-2/TRBV6-3 | 15 | CASSYASGGYNEQFF
TRBJ2-1 | TRBV6-5 | 15 | CASSSQGPTYNEQFF
TRBJ2-1 | TRBV28 | 13 | CATRPSSGNEQFF
TRBJ2-5 | TRBV10-1 | 19 | CASSEWGLAGERPQETQYF
TRBJ1-2 | TRBV5-6 | 14 | CASSLVLRRYGYTF
TRBJ2-3 | TRBV5-4 | 13 | CASSPDNTDTQYF
TRBJ2-3 | TRBV28 | 16 | CASSLRVPQGPDTQYF
TRBJ1-1 | TRBV3-1/TRBV3-2 | 12 | CASSQARGEAFF
TRBJ1-5 | TRBV19 | 13 | CASNRQGIQPQHF
TRBJ2-7 | TRBV2 | 15 | CASSTRSDFSYEQYF
TRBJ1-2 | TRBV11-2 | 17 | CASSHRRDRGTFYGYTF
TRBJ2-3 | TRBV9 | 14 | CATNRDRHTDTQYF
TRBJ2-7 | TRBV5-5 | 15 | CASSLGTGDTYEQYF
TRBJ2-5 | TRBV5-1 | 16 | CASSLGTGGTQKTQYF